This T cell receptor beta chain was documented in a study of shared clonotypes between healthy human individuals. The CDR3 consists of 15 residues. V dropped 4 bases and J dropped 7; count of bases not matched to a gene: 10. Germline V gene lookup returns CDR1 SEHNR and CDR2 FQNEAQ (reference sequence). Turning to this clone: Its antigen is currently unknown.

Regarding the study as a whole: Naive subsets, compared against memory subsets, generally had larger estimated richness values.

Terminally differentiated effector memory CD45RA+ cells were excluded from the naive CD8 cells, which were CD45RO-negative and positively selected for CCR7. At the deep level, the assay was run. The authors loaded about 200 ng DNA, around 30,000 T cell genomes, into sorted-subset replicate PCRs. Study processing details: There were no quality scores in the junction-only immunoSEQ sequences, so filtering differed. Repertoires were generated with immunoSEQ multiplex PCR, while TCRdb's copy carries only in-frame clones and drops some. Clone size and the V and J calls come from that table; the DNA yielded D and trimming. The sample lists millions of clones, roughly 95% occurring once.

The sequenced material came from naive CD8+ T cells sorted from blood. This chain joins TRBV7-9 and TRBJ1-5; TRBD1 aligns across 7 bases. The sequence derives from a young man in good health. Here the CDR3 DNA reads TGTGCCAGCAGCTCCGGGACAGACCATTCCCAGCCCCAGCATTTT. Translated, it gives CASSSGTDHSQPQHF.